The 5 T cell receptor beta chains below were found in one sample sequenced in a study of vaccination effects on CD4 cells after COVID-19. Sequencing used immunoSEQ multiplex PCR; TCRdb keeps in-frame clones, though not all of them. The repertoire consists of about 36,000 clones, with about 78% occurring once and the leading ten covering over 15%. Viral peptide pools were used in the ViraFEST assay to expand antigen-specific CD4+ T cells, and sequencing came afterward. Culture lasted 10 days before CD4+ T cell isolation. The person had PCR-confirmed SARS-CoV-2 infection between March and December 2020. Their antigens are not known. The sequenced sample was CD4+ T cells from PBMCs cultured with HCoV-NL63 spike peptides, obtained before COVID-19 vaccination. The receptors derive from a human donor who had a prior SARS-CoV-2 infection.

This clone was observed a handful of times. CDR3 nucleotides: TGTGCCAGCAGCCGACGACCTTATGGCGGGACCCACAATGAGCAGTTCTTC. Translated: CASSRRPYGGTHNEQFF. The chain employs TRBV7-9 and TRBJ2-1; TRBD2 is a possible D gene (6 bases). The CDR3 sequence is 17 residues long. Trimming left V 5 bases short and J 5 bases short, with 22 bases between. Germline CDR1 and CDR2: SEHNR and FQNEAQ (reference sequence).

V gene TRBV30 combines with J gene TRBJ2-7; 7 bases agree with TRBD2. The CDR3 contains 14 residues. Losses at the gene ends were 2 bases for V and 5 bases for J; bases not matched to a gene: 9. Germline CDR1 and CDR2: GTSNPN and SVGIG (reference sequence). CDR3 loop: CAWSLNWAGDEQYF. CDR3 nucleotides: TGTGCCTGGAGTCTGAACTGGGCGGGGGACGAGCAGTACTTC.

This sequence joins TRBV6-5 and TRBJ2-2; TRBD2 matches 11 bases. J was trimmed by 6 bases and V by 6 bases; bases with no gene match: 6. The CDR3 runs 15 residues. The germline CDR1 and CDR2 sequences are MNHEY and SVGAGI. The CDR3 is CASRLIAGGPGELFF. The CDR3 DNA reads as TGTGCCAGCAGATTAATAGCGGGAGGGCCCGGGGAGCTGTTTTTT.

This chain connects TRBV2 to TRBJ2-5, with 15 bases fitting TRBD2. The CDR3 totals 16 residues. V shed 4 bases, J shed 5 bases, and the junction held 5 bases outside the gene matches. Germline CDR1 and CDR2: SNHLY and FYNNEI. This CDR3 is CASSGTSGGAGETQYF. DNA for the CDR3: TGTGCCAGCAGTGGGACTAGCGGGGGGGCCGGCGAGACCCAGTACTTC.

The table lists this clone with a count of one. This chain connects TRBV5-5 to TRBJ1-1, with a possible D match to TRBD1 (6 bases). The CDR3 extends over 13 amino acids. Germline CDR1 is SGHKS and CDR2 is YYEKEE (reference sequence). Trimming took off 4 bases at V and 4 bases at J, with 11 bases between the two ends. The CDR3 is CASSLDRLTEAFF. The DNA of the CDR3 is TGTGCCAGCAGCCTGGACAGACTCACTGAAGCTTTCTTT.